The rows below give T cell receptor beta chains drawn from one sample of a study of immune cell composition in non-small cell lung cancer. Repertoires were generated with immunoSEQ multiplex PCR, while TCRdb's copy carries only in-frame clones and drops some. This table has more than 6,000 clones, roughly two thirds appearing once. The sample taken for sequencing was non-adjacent lung tissue. Receptors were obtained from a human donor with non-small cell lung cancer. The CDR3 runs from the conserved cysteine through the conserved F or W. A D gene is named only where the DNA matches it firmly. Only part of the rows carry a size: once, few, many, or a class if the clone is expanded.

j_gene,abundance,d_gene,v_gene,CDR3nt,CDR3aa
TRBJ2-2,NA,NA,TRBV6-1,TGTGCCGTGGAGTCGAACACCGGGGAGCTGTTTTTT,CAVESNTGELFF
TRBJ2-7,NA,TRBD2,TRBV4-2,TGTGCCAGCAGCCAAGGACTAGCGGGGACCTACGAGCAGTACTTC,CASSQGLAGTYEQYF
TRBJ1-4,NA,NA,TRBV28,TGTGCCAGCTCTAGGGGGGGGGCGAGTGAAAAACTGTTTTTT,CASSRGGASEKLFF
TRBJ1-2,NA,TRBD1,TRBV27,TGTGCCAGCCGCGAGACCTACGGACAGGGGGCTTTACTCTATGGCTACACCTTC,CASRETYGQGALLYGYTF
TRBJ1-5,once,TRBD1,TRBV6-5,TGTGCCAGCAGCCCGACAGGGTCTAGCAATCAGCCCCAGCATTTT,CASSPTGSSNQPQHF
TRBJ2-7,medium-sized,NA,TRBV6-5,TGTGCCAGCAGTGTCGACTACTTCTACGAGCAGTACTTC,CASSVDYFYEQYF
TRBJ2-2,NA,TRBD1,TRBV15,TGTGCCACCAGCAGCACCAGGGGGACGAACACCGGGGAGCTGTTTTTT,CATSSTRGTNTGELFF
TRBJ2-1,NA,TRBD1,TRBV2,TGTGCCAGCAGTGCCGGGACAGGGGGATACAATGAGCAGTTCTTC,CASSAGTGGYNEQFF
TRBJ1-6,few,TRBD1,TRBV5-1,TGCGCCAGCAGCTTTGGCGACAGGGATAATTCACCCCTCCACTTT,CASSFGDRDNSPLHF
TRBJ2-2,few,NA,TRBV9,TGTGCCAGCAGCGTGTCCGGCGGGCTAGGTGGTGGGGCCGGGGAGCTGTTTTTT,CASSVSGGLGGGAGELFF
TRBJ1-3,NA,NA,TRBV28,TGTGCCAGCAGTTTCAGGATAGGTACCTCTGGAAACACCATATATTTT,CASSFRIGTSGNTIYF
TRBJ2-5,NA,NA,TRBV7-3,TGTGCCAGCAGCTCCGGGGAGACCCAGTACTTC,CASSSGETQYF
TRBJ2-7,NA,TRBD2,TRBV6-1,TGTGCCAGCAGTGGGGGGACTAGCGGGATATTTTACTACGAGCAGTACTTC,CASSGGTSGIFYYEQYF
TRBJ1-1,NA,NA,TRBV28,TGTGCCAGCAGTTTACCCCTGACAGTTTCCTTGACTGAAGCTTTCTTT,CASSLPLTVSLTEAFF
TRBJ2-5,NA,NA,TRBV7-7,TGTGCTAGCAGCTTGAGGGGGAAAGAGACCCAGTACTTC,CASSLRGKETQYF
TRBJ2-5,NA,TRBD2,TRBV27,TGTGCCAGCAGTTCGTCCCCCGGGACTAGCGAGGACTTCCAAGAGACCCAGTACTTC,CASSSSPGTSEDFQETQYF
TRBJ2-5,NA,NA,TRBV29-1,TGCAGCGTCCTTTCCGCAGGTCAAGAGACCCAGTACTTC,CSVLSAGQETQYF
TRBJ1-5,NA,NA,TRBV11-3,TGTGCCAGCAGCCACGTCGGGGGGATTCTTAGCAATCAGCCCCAGCATTTT,CASSHVGGILSNQPQHF
TRBJ2-3,NA,TRBD2,TRBV12-5,TGTGCTAGTGGCCCAGGCGGGAGCGGGAGACGGGCAGATACGCAGTATTTT,CASGPGGSGRRADTQYF
TRBJ2-1,NA,NA,TRBV6-6,TGTGCCAGCACGTGGCAGTACAATGAGCAGTTCTTC,CASTWQYNEQFF
TRBJ2-7,NA,TRBD2,TRBV11-3,TGTGCCAGCAGCTTATACGGGGGGGCATTCTACGAGCAGTACTTC,CASSLYGGAFYEQYF
TRBJ2-7,NA,TRBD2,TRBV19,TGTGCCAGTAGTGATAGCGGGAGTCCTTATTACGAGCAGTACTTC,CASSDSGSPYYEQYF
TRBJ1-4,NA,TRBD1,TRBV7-2,TGTGCCAGCAGCTCCCCGACAGGGCCGAGGGAAAAACTGTTTTTT,CASSSPTGPREKLFF
TRBJ1-2,NA,TRBD1,TRBV11-1,TGTGCCAGCAGCCCCGACAGGGCGCGTGGCTACACCTTC,CASSPDRARGYTF
TRBJ1-5,few,NA,TRBV5-1,TGCGCCAGCAGCCATTTGCCAGGGAAGCCCCAGCATTTT,CASSHLPGKPQHF
TRBJ2-1,NA,TRBD2,TRBV7-9,TGTGCCAGCAGCGGACTCGGTGGCGGGAGTGGCAATGAGCAGTTCTTC,CASSGLGGGSGNEQFF
TRBJ2-1,once,TRBD2,TRBV13,TGTGCCAGCAGCCTCACTAGCGGGACCCGAGATGAGCAGTTCTTC,CASSLTSGTRDEQFF
TRBJ2-1,once,NA,TRBV5-6,TGTGCCAGCAGTCAGGCCCTCCGGGGGAATGAGCAGTTCTTC,CASSQALRGNEQFF
TRBJ1-1,NA,NA,TRBV6-5,TGTGCCAGCAGTTACTCTACAGGTTTCACTGAAGCTTTCTTT,CASSYSTGFTEAFF
TRBJ1-1,NA,NA,TRBV19,TGTGCCAGTAGTCCGCTTGTCACGGTAGGAGTTGAAGCTTTCTTT,CASSPLVTVGVEAFF
TRBJ1-1,NA,TRBD1,TRBV5-1,TGCGCCAGCAGAAGGGGACAGGGGGTTAACACTGAAGCTTTCTTT,CASRRGQGVNTEAFF
TRBJ2-3,NA,TRBD2,TRBV7-2,TGTGCCAGCAGCTTCTGGACTAGCGGACCCACAGATACGCAGTATTTT,CASSFWTSGPTDTQYF
TRBJ2-2,NA,NA,TRBV1,NA,CTSSQDGGWVAGGTGELFF
TRBJ2-7,NA,TRBD2,TRBV7-9,TGTGCCAGCAGCTTAGAGGGCGGGGGGTACGAGCAGTACTTC,CASSLEGGGYEQYF
TRBJ1-2,NA,NA,TRBV7-9,TGTGCCAGCAGCTTCAGGGAGGGCCCCTATGGCTACACCTTC,CASSFREGPYGYTF
TRBJ1-2,NA,NA,TRBV6-1,TGTGCCAGCAGTCCTGGGGAGGGTGGCTATGGCTACACCTTC,CASSPGEGGYGYTF
TRBJ1-1,NA,NA,TRBV6-1,TGTGCCAGCAGTGAAATCGGCAGGGGAACTGAAGCTTTCTTT,CASSEIGRGTEAFF
TRBJ2-2,NA,NA,TRBV28,TGTGCCTCCATCCCAGGGGCTGGCACCGGGGAGCTGTTTTTT,CASIPGAGTGELFF
TRBJ1-5,NA,NA,TRBV11-3,TGTGCCAGCAGCTTAGTAATGTCGGGAAGCAATCAGCCCCAGCATTTT,CASSLVMSGSNQPQHF
TRBJ1-5,few,NA,TRBV28,TGTGCCAGCAGTTTAGCGACCCGGGTCCTTCAGCCCCAGCATTTT,CASSLATRVLQPQHF
TRBJ2-3,NA,NA,TRBV11-2,TGTGCCAGCAGCACCCTTCCGGGTTCTAGCACAGATACGCAGTATTTT,CASSTLPGSSTDTQYF
TRBJ1-6,few,TRBD1,TRBV5-4,TGTGCCAGCAGCTTCCGGGACAGGGAGAATTCACCCCTCCACTTT,CASSFRDRENSPLHF
TRBJ1-4,NA,NA,TRBV28,TGTGCCAGCAGTCCCCAAGGGGCGGGGGGATGGGCAAAACTGTTTTTT,CASSPQGAGGWAKLFF
TRBJ1-3,few,NA,TRBV14,TGTGCCAGCAGCCACAGGGGAAGCTCTGGAAACACCATATATTTT,CASSHRGSSGNTIYF
TRBJ1-2,few,NA,TRBV27,TGTGCCACTCAGGCGGGGGGCTATGGCTACACCTTC,CATQAGGYGYTF